This T cell receptor beta chain was identified during a study of monozygotic twins with cystic fibrosis. Background on the study: Libraries were built from 2.5 to 3.5 micrograms of fragmented DNA using approximately 16 PCR cycles. Study-level results: Co-twins had the most similar V usage for 13 of 16 pairs, J for 8. No link emerged between shared CDR3 counts and age, concordance or severity.

The table came from immunoSEQ multiplex PCR; TCRdb's copy has only in-frame clones and leaves some out. The repertoire includes tens of thousands of clones, more than 85% of them detected once, and roughly 0.29% sits in the top ten. As to this clone: Antigen specificity is unknown.

The V gene's germline CDR1 is MNHEY and CDR2 SVGAGI. V was cut by 6 bases and J by 0 bases, with 15 bases left in between. The CDR3 is made up of 15 amino acids. The V gene is TRBV6-5, the J gene TRBJ2-7; D is unclear. This clonotype originated in a girl aged 2-10 years with cystic fibrosis. Sequencing used blood. The CDR3 coding sequence is TGTGCCAGCAGCACCACAGTGTTTGACTCCTACGAGCAGTACTTC. This encodes CASSTTVFDSYEQYF.